This T cell receptor beta chain came from a study of T cell responses to AZD1222 COVID-19 vaccine. Broader study findings: The donor group comprised mostly white British people and more females; the analysis possibly underestimated clonal diversity. Across the whole spike, CD4 TCRs peaked at regions 160-218 and 743-854. Only six people who got AZD1222 tested seropositive at baseline.

A note on this clone: Its antigen is unidentified.

V was pared by 3 bases and J by 6 bases, with 13 bases between. Germline V gene lookup returns CDR1 SGHDT and CDR2 YYEEEE. This CDR3 contains 13 residues. The assay was immunoSEQ multiplex PCR, and TCRdb's table has in-frame clones only and misses some. The sample holds approximately 110,000 clones, approximately 85% seen once. The TCR originated in an adult in good health. The specimen was peripheral blood, collected on day 0 of AZD1222 vaccination. The chain carries TRBV5-6 and TRBJ2-7; D may be TRBD1 (6 bases). The CDR3 coding sequence is TGTGCCAGCAGCTCCCGCTGGGGGCGCGAGCAGTACTTC. This sequence encodes CASSSRWGREQYF.